The 24 T cell receptor beta chains listed next were all sequenced from one sample in a study of T cell repertoires in cytomegalovirus infection. Each CDR3 protein is one row after TCRdb ran MiXCR on the reads. Of hundreds of thousands of distinct CDR3 sequences detected, roughly 36% appear once; the ten largest clones hold over 15%. No antigen is known for these receptors. The sequencing here drew on cultured PBMCs, taken from culture after CMV antigen stimulation. The receptor set was obtained from a human donor in good health (CMV status not recorded). Some clones in this sample may be carry-over from other donors' samples.

This clonotype was counted between two and nine times. The gene calls are TRBV4-1 and TRBJ2-7, with TRBD2 matching over 7 bases. Looked up from germline, CDR1 is MGHRA and CDR2 is YSYEKL. This CDR3 is built from 18 residues. The junction had 12 bases not matched to a gene; V was cut back by 0 bases and J by 1 base. The CDR3 coding sequence is TGCGCCAGCAGCCAAGATACTTCTAGCGGTTTAATATCCTACGAGCAGTACTTC. Protein product: CASSQDTSSGLISYEQYF.

This clonotype was seen many times. V and J are TRBV11-3 and TRBJ1-1, with D possibly TRBD1 on 5 matching bases. The V gene lost 3 bases and the J gene lost 3 bases, with 8 bases spanning the gap. The CDR3 consists of 13 residues. Germline values: CDR1 SGHNT, CDR2 YENEEA. Here the CDR3 reads CASSLGPDTEAFF. The CDR3 DNA sequence: TGTGCCAGCAGCTTGGGGCCGGACACTGAAGCTTTCTTT.

This clonotype has at least ten counts. V is TRBV7-2 and J is TRBJ2-3; 13 bases fit TRBD2. Trimming took 3 bases from V and 1 from J; bases not matched to a gene: 1. Germline loops: CDR1 SGHTA, CDR2 FQGNSA. The CDR3 has 16 residues. The CDR3 DNA reads as TGTGCCAGCAGCTTCGGGACTAGCGGGGGCACAGATACGCAGTATTTT. This encodes CASSFGTSGGTDTQYF.

This chain uses TRBV4-2 with TRBJ2-1; 7 bases match TRBD2. Germline CDR1 and CDR2: LGHNA and YNFKEQ. V lost 0 bases and J lost 7; bases outside the gene matches: 9. The CDR3 loop spans 16 amino acids. CDR3 sequence: CASSQDRGEGRNEQFF. The DNA for the CDR3 is TGTGCCAGCAGCCAAGATCGGGGGGAGGGCCGGAATGAGCAGTTCTTC.

This clonotype turned up a few times. This chain joins TRBV6-5 and TRBJ2-2; TRBD1 is a possible D gene (5 bases). The length of the CDR3 is 14 residues. The germline gives CDR1 MNHEY, CDR2 SVGAGI. V lost 6 bases and J 4 bases, leaving 12 bases between the germline ends. The DNA of the CDR3 is TGTGCCAGCAGCCGCATCAGGGTCACCGGGGAGCTGTTTTTT. Translation gives CASSRIRVTGELFF.

This clonotype was counted many times. This chain uses TRBV7-2 with TRBJ2-7; D perhaps matches TRBD1 (6 bases). Germline CDR1 reads SGHTA; CDR2 reads FQGNSA. This CDR3 spans 13 amino acids. V lost 5 bases and J lost 1, with 9 bases in between. DNA for the CDR3: TGTGCCAGCAGCAAGGGACAATCCTACGAGCAGTACTTC. Translating it yields CASSKGQSYEQYF.

V and J are TRBV2 and TRBJ1-2; no reliable D call. Between the trimmed V and J ends, which lost 2 bases and 0 bases, there was a span of 4 bases. The CDR3 length is 13 residues. The germline V gene encodes CDR1 SNHLY and CDR2 FYNNEI. The CDR3 DNA reads TGTGCCAGCAGTGAAAAGGCTAACTATGGCTACACCTTC. Amino acids: CASSEKANYGYTF.

CDR3 protein: CASSRLRGNQPQHF. The CDR3 DNA reads as TGTGCCAGCAGTCGTCTCAGGGGAAATCAGCCCCAGCATTTT. The V call is TRBV12-3 or TRBV12-4, the J call TRBJ1-5; D perhaps matches TRBD1 (6 bases). The CDR3 covers 14 residues. V was shortened by 5 bases and J by 4 bases, with 12 bases between the two germline ends.

V gene TRBV20-1 combines with J gene TRBJ2-2; 9 positions match TRBD2. CDR1 is DFQATT, CDR2 SNEGSKA, per germline (reference sequence). CDR3 length: 16 amino acids. J lost 7 bases, V lost 2 bases, and 11 bases had no gene match. The DNA for the CDR3 is TGCAGTGCTAGACCCCCAAGCGGGGGGCTTATCGGGGAGCTGTTTTTT. The encoded protein is CSARPPSGGLIGELFF.

This clonotype was found a few times. The genes are TRBV7-2 and TRBJ2-1; the match to TRBD2 covers 7 bases. Germline V gene sequence: CDR1 SGHTA, CDR2 FQGNSA. There are 16 residues in the CDR3. Trimming at V came to 5 bases and at J to 4 bases, leaving 11 bases not matched to a gene. In DNA, the CDR3 is TGTGCCAGCAGCCCCCGGCGTCCCGGGGGGTACAATGAGCAGTTCTTC. Protein sequence: CASSPRRPGGYNEQFF.

A few counts support this clonotype. The chain employs TRBV9 and TRBJ2-1; 9 bases are a match to TRBD1. The CDR3 spans 15 residues. Germline V lookup: CDR1 SGDLS, CDR2 YYNGEE. After removal of 4 bases from V and 5 bases from J, the junction contained 7 bases not matched to a gene. The CDR3 sequence is CASSPVGTGNNEQFF. The CDR3 DNA reads as TGTGCCAGCAGCCCCGTCGGGACAGGGAACAATGAGCAGTTCTTC.

The rearrangement links TRBV5-5 to TRBJ1-2; 8 bases agree with TRBD1. This CDR3 comprises 16 residues. CDR1 SGHKS and CDR2 YYEKEE come from the germline V gene (reference sequence). V was pared by 0 bases and J by 6 bases, with 10 bases of the junction left unmatched. CDR3 in DNA: TGTGCCAGCAGCTTGGGAGACAGGGGCCGGGAGGATGGCTACACCTTC. Its protein product is CASSLGDRGREDGYTF.

This clonotype was recorded many times. In nucleotides, the CDR3 is TGTGCCAGCAGCCTCCAACAGGGGGCACTGAGTCAGCCCCAGCATTTT. Translation gives CASSLQQGALSQPQHF. The chain combines TRBV7-2 with TRBJ1-5, with 9 bases identical to TRBD1. The CDR3 runs 16 residues. Germline CDR1 and CDR2: SGHTA and FQGNSA. Germline trimming cut 5 bases from V and 6 bases from J; bases unmatched to any gene: 11.

The chain combines TRBV4-3 with TRBJ1-1; D is ambiguous. Germline CDR1 reads LGHNA; CDR2 reads YSLEER. This CDR3 is 14 amino acids long. Trimming cost V 1 base and J 6 bases, with 12 bases left between them. The chain's CDR3 is CASSQGIAGPEAFF. The CDR3 DNA follows: TGCGCCAGCAGCCAAGGGATCGCGGGTCCTGAAGCTTTCTTT.

The gene calls are TRBV20-1 and TRBJ1-3; weak D call: TRBD1 (6 bases). The V end was cut by 6 bases, the J end by 0 bases, with 12 bases between. This CDR3 has 14 residues. Germline lookup yields CDR1 DFQATT and CDR2 SNEGSKA (reference sequence). The CDR3 DNA reads TGCAGTGCCGCGATGACAGGCTCTGGAAACACCATATATTTT. This translates into CSAAMTGSGNTIYF.

This clonotype occurred a few times. The J gene is TRBJ2-5, the V gene TRBV11-2; D uncertain. Trimming cost V 4 bases and J 1 base, with 13 bases left between them. The germline gives CDR1 SGHAT, CDR2 FQNNGV. The CDR3 runs to 15 residues. The CDR3 DNA reads TGTGCCAGCAGCTATATAGTCGGCCGCCAAGAGACCCAGTACTTC. It translates to CASSYIVGRQETQYF.

The chain is built from TRBV6-2 or TRBV6-3 and TRBJ2-1; 13 nucleotides line up with TRBD2. The V gene's germline CDR1 is MNHEY and CDR2 SVGEGT. J was trimmed by 8 bases and V by 5 bases; bases with no gene match: 12. The CDR3 runs to 17 residues. The CDR3 DNA follows: TGTGCCAGCAGTACCTGGCAGGGACTAGCGGGATTAGATGAGCAGTTCTTC. It codes for CASSTWQGLAGLDEQFF.

The table lists this clonotype with many counts. The CDR3 bases are TGTGCCAGCAGCAATTTCCAAGAGACCCAGTACTTC. Its translation: CASSNFQETQYF. The chain employs TRBV7-2 and TRBJ2-5, with no clear D. The CDR3 extends over 12 amino acids. The germline V gene has CDR1 SGHTA and CDR2 FQGNSA. V was pared by 5 bases and J by 1 base, with 5 bases between.

The rearrangement uses TRBV27 and TRBJ2-7, with a weak D call TRBD1 (5 bases). The CDR3 covers 15 residues. Deletions cut 6 bases from V and 5 bases from J, with 20 bases between. CDR1 is MNHEY and CDR2 is SMNVEV in the germline V gene (reference sequence). The CDR3 bases are TGTGCCAGCAGACCTTTAGGGCAGGGCCAGGACGAGCAGTACTTC. Amino acids: CASRPLGQGQDEQYF.

This clonotype came up a few times. The V call is TRBV4-2, the J call TRBJ2-4; no definite D call. This CDR3 spans 16 amino acids. Trimming removed 0 bases from V and 0 bases from J, with 9 bases in between. Germline V gene sequence: CDR1 LGHNA, CDR2 YNFKEQ. The CDR3 protein is CASSQEYRLAKNIQYF. The DNA for the CDR3 is TGTGCCAGCAGCCAAGAATACCGTTTAGCCAAAAACATTCAGTACTTC.

This rearrangement joins TRBV20-1 to TRBJ2-5; 9 bases align to TRBD2. The V gene's germline CDR1 is DFQATT and CDR2 SNEGSKA (reference sequence). V lost 0 bases, J lost 9 bases, and 17 bases stayed unmatched. The CDR3 has 17 residues. DNA of the CDR3: TGCAGTGCTAGAGATATAGCGGGAGCCGGCGGAGTTTGGCCCCAGTACTTC. Protein: CSARDIAGAGGVWPQYF.

This clonotype was seen more than once but under ten times. The chain carries TRBV11-3 and TRBJ2-1; D is perhaps TRBD2 (6 bases). Trimming took 0 bases from V and 6 from J, leaving 12 bases between them. CDR1 is SGHNT and CDR2 is YENEEA in the germline V gene. CDR3 length equals 15 residues. CDR3 bases: TGTGCCAGCAGCTTAGATGGAGCGGGCAGCAATGAGCAGTTCTTC. The encoded protein is CASSLDGAGSNEQFF.

The chain has TRBV19 and TRBJ1-4, with 10 bases matching TRBD1. CDR1 LNHDA and CDR2 SQIVND come from the germline V gene (reference sequence). V dropped 4 bases and J dropped 10; count of bases not matched to a gene: 9. The CDR3 extends over 15 amino acids. CDR3: CASSTPDRGQGKLFF. CDR3 DNA sequence: TGTGCCAGTAGTACACCCGACAGGGGGCAAGGAAAACTGTTTTTT. Full variable domain (rest looked up from reference TRBV19 and TRBJ1-4): DGGITQSPKYLFRKEGQNVTLSCEQNLNHDAMYWYRQDPGQGLRLIYYSQIVNDFQKGDIAEGYSVSREKKESFPLTVTSAQKNPTAFYLCASSTPDRGQGKLFFGSGTQLSVL.

This clonotype occurred a few times. The gene calls are TRBV18 and TRBJ2-1, with a possible D match to TRBD1 (5 bases). This CDR3 comprises 15 residues. V lost 3 bases and J 3 bases, leaving 12 bases between the germline ends. Germline assignment: CDR1 KGHSH and CDR2 LQKENI. CDR3 region: CASSPAIGDYNEQFF. The DNA of the CDR3 is TGTGCCAGCTCACCTGCCATAGGGGACTACAATGAGCAGTTCTTC.